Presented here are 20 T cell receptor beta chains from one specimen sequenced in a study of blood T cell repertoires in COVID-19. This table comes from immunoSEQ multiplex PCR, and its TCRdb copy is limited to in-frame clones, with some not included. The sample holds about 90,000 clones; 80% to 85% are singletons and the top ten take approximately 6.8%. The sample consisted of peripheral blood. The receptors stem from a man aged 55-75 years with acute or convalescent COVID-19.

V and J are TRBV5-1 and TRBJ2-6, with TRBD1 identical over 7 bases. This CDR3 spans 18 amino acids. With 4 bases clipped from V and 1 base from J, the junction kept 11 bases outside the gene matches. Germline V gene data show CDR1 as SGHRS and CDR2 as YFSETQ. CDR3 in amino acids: CASSRFRDSPSGANVLTF. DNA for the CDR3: TGCGCCAGCAGCCGATTTAGGGACAGTCCTTCTGGGGCCAACGTCCTGACTTTC.

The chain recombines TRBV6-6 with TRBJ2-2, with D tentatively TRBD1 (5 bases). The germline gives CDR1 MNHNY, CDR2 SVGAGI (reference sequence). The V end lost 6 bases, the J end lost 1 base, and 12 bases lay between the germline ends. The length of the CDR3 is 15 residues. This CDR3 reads CASRPPDRNTGELFF. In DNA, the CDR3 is TGTGCCAGCAGACCCCCTGACAGGAACACCGGGGAGCTGTTTTTT.

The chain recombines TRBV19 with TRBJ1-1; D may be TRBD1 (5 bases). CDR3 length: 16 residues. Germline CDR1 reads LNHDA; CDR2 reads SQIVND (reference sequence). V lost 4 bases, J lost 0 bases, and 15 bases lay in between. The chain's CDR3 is CASSKMDTIMNTEAFF. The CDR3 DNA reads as TGTGCCAGTAGTAAAATGGACACTATCATGAACACTGAAGCTTTCTTT.

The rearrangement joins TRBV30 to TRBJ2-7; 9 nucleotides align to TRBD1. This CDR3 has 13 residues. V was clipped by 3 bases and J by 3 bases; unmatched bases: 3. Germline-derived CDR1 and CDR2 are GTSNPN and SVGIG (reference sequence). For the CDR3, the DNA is TGTGCCTGGAGCACGGACAGGGGCTACGAGCAGTACTTC. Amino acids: CAWSTDRGYEQYF.

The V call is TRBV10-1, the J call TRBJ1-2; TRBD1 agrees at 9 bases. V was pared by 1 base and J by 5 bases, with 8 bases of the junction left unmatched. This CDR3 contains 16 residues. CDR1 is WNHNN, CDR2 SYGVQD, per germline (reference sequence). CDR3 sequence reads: CASSEWYRGLVYGYTF. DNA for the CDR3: TGCGCCAGCAGTGAGTGGTACAGGGGGCTGGTATATGGCTACACCTTC.

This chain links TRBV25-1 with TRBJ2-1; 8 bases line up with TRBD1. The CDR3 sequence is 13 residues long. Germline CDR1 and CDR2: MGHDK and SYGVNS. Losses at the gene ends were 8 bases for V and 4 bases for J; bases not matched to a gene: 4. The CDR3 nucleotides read TGTGCCAGCCGGACAGGGTCTTACAATGAGCAGTTCTTC. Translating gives CASRTGSYNEQFF.

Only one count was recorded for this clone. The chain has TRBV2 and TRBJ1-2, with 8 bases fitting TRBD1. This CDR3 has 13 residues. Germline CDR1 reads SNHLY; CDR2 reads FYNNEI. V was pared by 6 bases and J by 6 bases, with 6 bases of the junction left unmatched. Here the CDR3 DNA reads TGTGCCAGCAGAAACCAGGGGGCGCATGGCTACACCTTC. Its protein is CASRNQGAHGYTF.

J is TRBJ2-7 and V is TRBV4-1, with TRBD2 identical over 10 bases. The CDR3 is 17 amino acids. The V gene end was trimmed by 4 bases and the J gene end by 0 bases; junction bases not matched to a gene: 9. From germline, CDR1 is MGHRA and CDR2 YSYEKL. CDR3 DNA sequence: TGCGCCAGCAGCCCCGGCTGGACTAGCGGCAACTCCTACGAGCAGTACTTC. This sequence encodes CASSPGWTSGNSYEQYF.

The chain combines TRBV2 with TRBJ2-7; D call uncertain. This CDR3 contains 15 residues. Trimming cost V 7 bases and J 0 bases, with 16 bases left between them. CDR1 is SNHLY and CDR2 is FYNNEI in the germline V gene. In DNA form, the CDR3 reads TGTGCCAGCACTAAACTGCGCCTGAGCTCCTACGAGCAGTACTTC. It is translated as CASTKLRLSSYEQYF.

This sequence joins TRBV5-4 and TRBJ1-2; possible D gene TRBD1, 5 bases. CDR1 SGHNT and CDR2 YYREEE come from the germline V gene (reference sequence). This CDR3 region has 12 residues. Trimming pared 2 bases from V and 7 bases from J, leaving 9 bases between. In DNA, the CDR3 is TGTGCCAGCAGCTTCCAACAGGCTGGCTACACCTTC. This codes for CASSFQQAGYTF.

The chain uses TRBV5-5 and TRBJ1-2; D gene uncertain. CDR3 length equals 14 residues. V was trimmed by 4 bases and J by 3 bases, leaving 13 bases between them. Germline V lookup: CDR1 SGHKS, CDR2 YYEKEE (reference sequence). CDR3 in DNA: TGTGCCAGCAGCACGGAACAGCCACACTATGGCTACACCTTC. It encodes CASSTEQPHYGYTF.

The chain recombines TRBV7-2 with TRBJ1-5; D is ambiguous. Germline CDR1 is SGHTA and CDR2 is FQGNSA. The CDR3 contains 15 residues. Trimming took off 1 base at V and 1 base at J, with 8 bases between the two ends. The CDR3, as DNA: TGTGCCAGCAGCTTAGAACCGGGAAGCAATCAGCCCCAGCATTTT. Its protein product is CASSLEPGSNQPQHF.

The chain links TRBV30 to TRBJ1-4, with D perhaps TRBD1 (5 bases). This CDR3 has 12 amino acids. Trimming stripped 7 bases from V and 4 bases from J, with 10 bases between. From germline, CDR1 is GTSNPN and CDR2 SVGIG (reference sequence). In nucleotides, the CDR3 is TGTGCCTTGGGACTGATTAATGAAAAACTGTTTTTT. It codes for CALGLINEKLFF.

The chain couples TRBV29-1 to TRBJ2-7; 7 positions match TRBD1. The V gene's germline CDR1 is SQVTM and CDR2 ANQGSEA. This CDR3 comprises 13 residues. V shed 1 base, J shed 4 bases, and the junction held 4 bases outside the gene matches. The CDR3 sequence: CSVEGDRNYEQYF. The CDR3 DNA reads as TGCAGCGTTGAAGGGGACAGAAATTACGAGCAGTACTTC.

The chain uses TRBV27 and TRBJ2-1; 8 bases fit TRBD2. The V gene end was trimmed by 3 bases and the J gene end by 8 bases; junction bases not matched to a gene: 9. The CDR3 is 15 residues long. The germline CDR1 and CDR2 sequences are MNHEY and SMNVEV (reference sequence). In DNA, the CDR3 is TGTGCCAGCAGTTTGGTAGGGACTAGTGGCTATGAGCAGTTCTTC. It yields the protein CASSLVGTSGYEQFF.

CDR3: CASSVGTAGGRETQYF. The DNA of the CDR3 is TGTGCCAGCAGCGTAGGCACTGCGGGGGGGCGAGAGACCCAGTACTTC. The rearrangement joins TRBV9 to TRBJ2-5, with 9 bases fitting TRBD2. The CDR3 runs 16 residues. V dropped 0 bases and J dropped 4; count of bases not matched to a gene: 7. CDR1 SGDLS and CDR2 YYNGEE come from the germline V gene. The variable domain in full, completed from reference TRBV9 and TRBJ2-5, reads DSGVTQTPKHLITATGQRVTLRCSPRSGDLSVYWYQQSLDQGLQFLIQYYNGEERAKGNILERFSAQQFPDLHSELNLSSLELGDSALYFCASSVGTAGGRETQYFGPGTRLLVL.

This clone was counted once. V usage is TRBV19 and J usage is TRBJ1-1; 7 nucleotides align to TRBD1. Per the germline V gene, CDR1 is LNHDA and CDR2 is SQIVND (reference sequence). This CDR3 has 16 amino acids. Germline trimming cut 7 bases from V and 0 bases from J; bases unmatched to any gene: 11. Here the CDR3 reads CASKRGTANMNTEAFF. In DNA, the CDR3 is TGTGCCAGTAAAAGGGGGACAGCAAACATGAACACTGAAGCTTTCTTT.

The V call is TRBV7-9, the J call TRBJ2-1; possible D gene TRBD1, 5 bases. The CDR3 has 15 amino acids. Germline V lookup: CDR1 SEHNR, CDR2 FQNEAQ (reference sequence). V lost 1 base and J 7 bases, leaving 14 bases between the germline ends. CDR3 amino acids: CASSLEAGLGNEQFF. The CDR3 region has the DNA TGTGCCAGCAGCTTAGAGGCAGGGTTGGGAAATGAGCAGTTCTTC.

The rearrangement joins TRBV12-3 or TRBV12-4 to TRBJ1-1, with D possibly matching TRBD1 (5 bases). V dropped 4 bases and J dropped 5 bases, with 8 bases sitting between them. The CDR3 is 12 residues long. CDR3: CASSSGGTEAFF. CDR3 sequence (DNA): TGTGCCAGCAGTTCGGGGGGTACTGAAGCTTTCTTT.

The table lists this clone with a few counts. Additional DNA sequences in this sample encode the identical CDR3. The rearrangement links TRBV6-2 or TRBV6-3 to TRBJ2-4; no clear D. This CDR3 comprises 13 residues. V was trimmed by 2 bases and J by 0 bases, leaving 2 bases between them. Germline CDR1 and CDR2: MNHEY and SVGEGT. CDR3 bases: TGTGCCAGCAGTTACCTAGCCAAAAACATTCAGTACTTC. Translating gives CASSYLAKNIQYF.